This paragraph reports one TCR beta chain. Its target is unknown. This entry belongs to a study of T cell responses to AZD1222 COVID-19 vaccine. Study-wide results and caveats: The donors showed a predominance of white British ancestry and of females, with possible underestimation of clonal diversity. Scientists sampled the repertoires only once the peak T cell response had passed.

The CDR3 is made up of 14 amino acids. Germline CDR1 LNHDA, CDR2 SQIVND (reference sequence). The germline V and J ends were trimmed by 4 bases and 7 bases, with 14 bases remaining between them. TCRdb keeps only in-frame clones here, not all; method: immunoSEQ multiplex PCR. The sample lists 100,000 to 140,000 clones, 80% to 95% occurring once. The chain recombines TRBV19 with TRBJ1-5; possible D gene TRBD1, 5 bases. The receptor comes from an adult who received the AZD1222 COVID-19 vaccine. This sample comprised peripheral blood, obtained 28 days after the second AZD1222 dose. The CDR3 region has the DNA TGTGCCAGTAGTAAGGGCCAGGGAGGACAGCCCCAGCATTTT. The encoded protein is CASSKGQGGQPQHF. Supplemented by reference TRBV19 and TRBJ1-5, the full variable domain reads DGGITQSPKYLFRKEGQNVTLSCEQNLNHDAMYWYRQDPGQGLRLIYYSQIVNDFQKGDIAEGYSVSREKKESFPLTVTSAQKNPTAFYLCASSKGQGGQPQHFGDGTRLSIL.